This T cell receptor (beta chain) was profiled in a study of T cell repertoires in cytomegalovirus infection. Across the study: Public TCR beta signatures were indicative of both CMV infection and a matching HLA type. Notes on the study in general: CMV carriers with the relevant HLA were identified by cumulative public TCR beta family frequency. There were HLA-C-restricted CMV-specific TCR beta clonotypes dominating the ex vivo response.

TCRdb independently ran MiXCR on the reads; one entry per CDR3 protein. The top ten hold around 15% of the sample, which has roughly 920,000 distinct CDR3 sequences, about 33% seen once. Comments on this clonotype: Antigen unknown.

This CDR3 region has 14 residues. Germline V gene data show CDR1 as LGHNT and CDR2 as FRNRAP. Between the trimmed V and J ends, which lost 4 bases and 2 bases, there was a span of 12 bases. Sequenced material: cultured CD8+ T cells from PBMCs, taken from culture after CMV antigen stimulation. The chain has TRBV12-5 and TRBJ2-7; D is undetermined. The TCR comes from a human donor in good health (CMV status not recorded). Some clones in this sample may be carry-over from other donors' samples. CDR3 sequence (DNA): TGTGCTAGTGGTTCAAGGGATCTGCCCTACGAGCAGTACTTC. Translating it yields CASGSRDLPYEQYF.